A selection of T cell receptor beta chains follows, all from one sample in a study of PD-1 blockade in classical Hodgkin lymphoma. Produced via immunoSEQ multiplex PCR; TCRdb's table is partial and in-frame only. The sample shows about 4,700 clones, roughly 70% of them seen only once. The specimen was peripheral blood mononuclear cells (PBMCs), collected before the second cycle of nivolumab. All receptors derive from a human donor with classical Hodgkin lymphoma. CDR3s include the opening cysteine and the closing phenylalanine or tryptophan. D genes are given only for firm matches. Size is stated for part of the rows, as once, few or many counts, or as a class when the clone is expanded.

>TRBD1|few|TRBV19|TRBJ2-2
CASRKDRAGTGELFF
TGTGCCAGTAGGAAAGACAGGGCCGGCACCGGGGAGCTGTTTTTT
>-|-|TRBV19|TRBJ1-3
CASSIALGDAGNTIYF
TGTGCCAGTAGTATAGCCCTTGGGGATGCTGGAAACACCATATATTTT
>TRBD1|once|TRBV4-3|TRBJ1-2
CASSLSGTERTGYGYTF
TGCGCCAGCAGCCTTTCCGGGACAGAGAGAACGGGGTATGGCTACACCTTC
>-|-|TRBV6-6|TRBJ2-4
CASSPTIAKNIQYF
TGTGCCAGCAGCCCGACTATAGCCAAAAACATTCAGTACTTC
>-|medium-sized|TRBV4-3|TRBJ2-7
CASSAYRDYEQYF
TGCGCCAGCAGTGCATACAGGGATTACGAGCAGTACTTC
>-|-|TRBV7-8|TRBJ1-5
CASSSYYSNQPQHF
TGTGCCAGCAGCTCGTACTATAGCAATCAGCCCCAGCATTTT
>-|once|TRBV5-1|TRBJ2-6
CASSLYGANVLTF
TGCGCCAGCAGCTTGTACGGGGCCAACGTCCTGACTTTC
>TRBD2|-|TRBV9|TRBJ2-3
CASSVVSGGAEDTQYF
TGTGCCAGCAGCGTAGTTAGCGGGGGGGCAGAAGATACGCAGTATTTT
>-|few|TRBV25-1|TRBJ1-2
CASSDAAYGYTF
TGTGCCAGCAGTGACGCCGCTTATGGCTACACCTTC
>TRBD2|-|TRBV5-1|TRBJ2-6
CASSLGLAGGVVGANVLTF
TGCGCCAGCAGCCTAGGACTAGCGGGAGGGGTAGTGGGGGCCAACGTCCTGACTTTC
>-|once|TRBV11-3|TRBJ2-3
CASSWTSTDTQYF
TGTGCCAGCAGCTGGACCTCAACGGATACGCAGTATTTT
>-|few|TRBV18|TRBJ2-5
CASSPGLYQETQYF
TGTGCCAGCTCACCAGGGCTGTACCAAGAGACCCAGTACTTC
>-|-|TRBV19|TRBJ2-7
CASSIGQGFYEQYF
TGTGCCAGTAGTATAGGGCAGGGGTTCTACGAGCAGTACTTC
>-|-|TRBV7-3|TRBJ2-7
CASSSSFSGEQYF
TGTGCCAGCAGCTCCTCGTTTAGTGGCGAGCAGTACTTC
>-|-|TRBV7-6|TRBJ2-7
CASSLAQGQKHEQYF
TGTGCCAGCAGCTTAGCCCAAGGACAGAAGCACGAGCAGTACTTC
>TRBD1|-|TRBV6-4|TRBJ2-6
CASSAGTGTGANVLTF
TGTGCCAGCAGCGCCGGGACAGGGACTGGGGCCAACGTCCTGACTTTC
>TRBD1|-|TRBV2|TRBJ2-2
CASSPGQGTGELFF
TGTGCCAGCAGCCCGGGACAGGGCACCGGGGAGCTGTTTTTT
>TRBD2|once|TRBV5-6|TRBJ2-1
CASSFGLADEQFF
TGTGCCAGCAGCTTCGGACTAGCTGATGAGCAGTTCTTC
>-|-|TRBV27|TRBJ1-1
CASGPRDGALNTEAFF
TGTGCCAGCGGGCCCCGGGACGGAGCATTGAACACTGAAGCTTTCTTT
>-|-|TRBV5-5|TRBJ1-2
CASSLSGNGGYTF
TGTGCCAGCAGCTTGTCAGGGAACGGGGGCTACACCTTC
>TRBD1|-|TRBV19|TRBJ1-2
CASSIQGETYGYTF
TGTGCCAGTAGTATTCAGGGGGAAACCTATGGCTACACCTTC
>-|few|TRBV5-1|TRBJ1-3
CASSLGEASGNTIYF
TGCGCCAGCAGCTTGGGTGAAGCCTCTGGAAACACCATATATTTT
>-|-|TRBV12-5|TRBJ2-7
CASGLPQGGTFEQYF
TGTGCTAGTGGTTTGCCGCAGGGGGGGACTTTCGAGCAGTACTTC
>TRBD2|-|TRBV15|TRBJ2-3
CATSRDRPREGRPDTQYF
TGTGCCACCAGCAGAGATCGTCCGCGGGAGGGGAGGCCAGATACGCAGTATTTT
>-|-|TRBV30|TRBJ1-1
CACKENTEAFF
TGTGCCTGTAAGGAGAACACTGAAGCTTTCTTT
>-|-|TRBV5-1|TRBJ2-7
CASSLLGGTYEQYF
TGCGCCAGCAGCCTGTTGGGCGGGACCTACGAGCAGTACTTC